This T cell receptor beta chain was sequenced during a study of neurological immune-mediated disorders. Each CDR3 protein is one row after TCRdb ran MiXCR on the 5' RACE reads. The sample lists 90,000 to 100,000 distinct CDR3 sequences, 3% to 4.5% seen once, with around 6% in the top ten. This clonotype was counted between two and nine times. The sample taken for sequencing was PBMCs. The source is a woman under 30 with multiple sclerosis.

The CDR3 here is CASRRAGAYEQYF. CDR3 bases: TGCGCCAGCAGAAGGGCAGGGGCCTACGAGCAGTACTTC. The rearrangement uses TRBV5-1 and TRBJ2-7, with D possibly being TRBD1 (6 bases). The V gene lost 5 bases and the J gene lost 2 bases, with 11 bases spanning the gap. In germline, CDR1 is SGHRS, CDR2 YFSETQ. The CDR3 consists of 13 residues.